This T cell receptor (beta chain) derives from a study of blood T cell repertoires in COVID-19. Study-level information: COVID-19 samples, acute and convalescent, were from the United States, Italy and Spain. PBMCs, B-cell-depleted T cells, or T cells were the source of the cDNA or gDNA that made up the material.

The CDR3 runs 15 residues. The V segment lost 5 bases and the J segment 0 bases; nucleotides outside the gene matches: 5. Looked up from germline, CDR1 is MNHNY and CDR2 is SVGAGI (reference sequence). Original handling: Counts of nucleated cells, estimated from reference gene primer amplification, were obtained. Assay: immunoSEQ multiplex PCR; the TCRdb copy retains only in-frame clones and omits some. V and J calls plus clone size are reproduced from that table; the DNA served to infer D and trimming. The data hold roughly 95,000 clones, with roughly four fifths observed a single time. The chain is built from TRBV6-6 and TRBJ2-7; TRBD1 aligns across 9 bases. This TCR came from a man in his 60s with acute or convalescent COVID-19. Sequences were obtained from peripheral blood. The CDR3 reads CASSQGTGSSYEQYV. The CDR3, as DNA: TGTGCCAGCAGTCAGGGGACAGGGAGCTCCTACGAGCAGTACGTC.